The 3 T cell receptor beta chains listed next were all sequenced from one sample in a study of blood T cell repertoires in COVID-19 (dated by TCRdb to 2020 to 2021). Libraries were constructed by the immunoSEQ multiplex PCR assay. In its TCRdb copy, this immuneACCESS table keeps in-frame sequences only and misses some clones. Where compared with another copy, unresolved V genes explain less than half of these, and the others have no known cause. The sample yields about 89,000 clones; about three quarters were counted once. About half of the sample is taken by the ten largest. The sequenced sample consisted of peripheral blood. The source of these receptors is a human donor in a cohort sampled during active COVID-19.

V is TRBV28 and J is TRBJ2-1; TRBD2 is a possible D gene (5 bases). In germline, CDR1 is MDHEN, CDR2 SYDVKM. Between the trimmed V and J ends, which lost 7 bases and 0 bases, there was a span of 25 bases. The length of the CDR3 is 19 residues. The DNA of the CDR3 is TGTGCCAGCACCCAACCCCCGCGGGTCGGGATTAGCTCCTACAATGAGCAGTTCTTC. Its translation is CASTQPPRVGISSYNEQFF.

This chain links TRBV27 with TRBJ2-3, with TRBD2 identical over 9 bases. CDR1 and CDR2 (germline): MNHEY, SMNVEV (reference sequence). The V gene end was trimmed by 5 bases and the J gene end by 5 bases; junction bases not matched to a gene: 8. The CDR3 consists of 15 residues. The CDR3 protein is CASSEAGGPVDTQYF. The CDR3 coding sequence is TGTGCCAGCAGTGAAGCGGGAGGCCCGGTAGATACGCAGTATTTT.

CDR3 region: CSASSGRAAKNIQYF. CDR3 DNA: TGCAGTGCTAGTAGTGGCAGGGCCGCCAAAAACATTCAGTACTTC. The rearrangement links TRBV20-1 to TRBJ2-4, with TRBD1 as a possible D gene (5 bases). CDR1 is DFQATT, CDR2 SNEGSKA, per germline (reference sequence). V lost 3 bases, J lost 1 base, and 13 bases lay in between. The length of the CDR3 is 15 residues.